The entry below gives a single T cell receptor (beta chain) sequence along with its context. What it binds is not known. This record belongs to a study of T cell responses to AZD1222 COVID-19 vaccine. This table comes from immunoSEQ multiplex PCR, and its TCRdb copy is limited to in-frame clones, with some not included. The table has some 150,000 clones, around 86% seen once. General study results and limits: Repertoires in all cases were sampled only once the peak T cell response had passed.

V lost 6 bases, J lost 4 bases, and 13 bases lay in between. The CDR3 length is 13 residues. Per the germline V gene, CDR1 is LGHNA and CDR2 is YNFKEQ. The chain is built from TRBV4-2 and TRBJ2-7, with D perhaps matching TRBD1 (6 bases). Here the sequenced sample was peripheral blood, taken 28 days after the second AZD1222 dose. This clonotype originated in an adult who received the AZD1222 COVID-19 vaccine. CDR3 protein: CASRPQGRYEQYF. CDR3 bases: TGTGCCAGCAGGCCACAGGGTCGGTACGAGCAGTACTTC.